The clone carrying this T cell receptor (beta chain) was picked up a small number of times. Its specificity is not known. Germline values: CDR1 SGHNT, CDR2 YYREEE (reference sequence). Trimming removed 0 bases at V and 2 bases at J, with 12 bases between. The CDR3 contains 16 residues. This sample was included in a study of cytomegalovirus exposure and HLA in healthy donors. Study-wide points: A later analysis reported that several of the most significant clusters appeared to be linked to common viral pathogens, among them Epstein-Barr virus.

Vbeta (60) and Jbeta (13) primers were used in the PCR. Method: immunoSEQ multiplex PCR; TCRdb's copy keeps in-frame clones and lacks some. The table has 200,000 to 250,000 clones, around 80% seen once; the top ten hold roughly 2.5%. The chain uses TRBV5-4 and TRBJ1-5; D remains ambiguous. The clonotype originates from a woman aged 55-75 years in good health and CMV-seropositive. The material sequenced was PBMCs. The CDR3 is CASSLVGGWGNQPQHF. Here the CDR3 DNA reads TGTGCCAGCAGCTTGGTGGGCGGGTGGGGCAATCAGCCCCAGCATTTT.